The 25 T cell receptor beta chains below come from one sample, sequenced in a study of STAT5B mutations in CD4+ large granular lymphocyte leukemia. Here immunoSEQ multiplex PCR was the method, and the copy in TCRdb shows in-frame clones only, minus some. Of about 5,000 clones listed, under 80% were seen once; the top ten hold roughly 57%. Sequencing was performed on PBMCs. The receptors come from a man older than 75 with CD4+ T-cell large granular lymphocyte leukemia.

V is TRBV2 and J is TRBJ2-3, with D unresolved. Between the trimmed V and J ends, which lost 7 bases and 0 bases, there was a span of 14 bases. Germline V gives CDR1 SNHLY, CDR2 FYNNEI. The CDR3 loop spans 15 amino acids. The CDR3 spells CASIRVPDSTDTQYF. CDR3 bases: TGTGCCAGCATCCGGGTGCCAGATAGCACAGATACGCAGTATTTT.

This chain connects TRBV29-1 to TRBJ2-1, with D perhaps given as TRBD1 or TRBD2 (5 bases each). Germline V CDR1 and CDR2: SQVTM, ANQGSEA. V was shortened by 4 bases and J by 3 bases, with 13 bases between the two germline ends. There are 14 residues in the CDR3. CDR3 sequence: CSVVEGTGYNEQFF. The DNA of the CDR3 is TGCAGCGTTGTAGAGGGGACGGGCTACAATGAGCAGTTCTTC.

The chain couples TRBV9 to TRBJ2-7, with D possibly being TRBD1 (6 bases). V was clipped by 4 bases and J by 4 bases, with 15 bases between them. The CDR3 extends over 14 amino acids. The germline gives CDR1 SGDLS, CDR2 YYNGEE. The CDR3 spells CASSSTKGGYEQYF. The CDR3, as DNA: TGTGCCAGCAGCTCCACAAAAGGGGGATACGAGCAGTACTTC.

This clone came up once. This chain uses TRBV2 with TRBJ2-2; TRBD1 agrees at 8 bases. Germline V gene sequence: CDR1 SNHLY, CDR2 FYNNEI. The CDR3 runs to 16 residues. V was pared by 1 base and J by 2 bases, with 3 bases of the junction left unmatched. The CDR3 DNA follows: TGTGCCAGCAGTGAAGGACAGGGGTTTAACACCGGGGAGCTGTTTTTT. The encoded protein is CASSEGQGFNTGELFF.

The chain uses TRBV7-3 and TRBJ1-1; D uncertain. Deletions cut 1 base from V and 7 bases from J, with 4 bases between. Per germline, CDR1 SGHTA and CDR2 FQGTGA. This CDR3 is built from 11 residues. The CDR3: CASSLRFEAFF. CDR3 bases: TGTGCCAGCAGCTTAAGGTTTGAAGCTTTCTTT. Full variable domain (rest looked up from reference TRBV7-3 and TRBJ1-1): GAGVSQTPSNKVTEKGKYVELRCDPISGHTALYWYRQSLGQGPEFLIYFQGTGAADDSGLPNDRFFAVRPEGSVSTLKIQRTERGDSAVYLCASSLRFEAFFGQGTRLTVV.

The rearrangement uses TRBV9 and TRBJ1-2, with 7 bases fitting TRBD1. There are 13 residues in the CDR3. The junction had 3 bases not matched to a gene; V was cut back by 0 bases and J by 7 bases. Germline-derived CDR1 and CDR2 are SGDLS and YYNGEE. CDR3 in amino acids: CASSVETGLGYTF. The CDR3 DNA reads TGTGCCAGCAGCGTAGAGACAGGGCTTGGCTACACCTTC.

This chain's CDR3 is CASRAGVWNEQYF. The CDR3 DNA follows: TGTGCCAGCAGGGCAGGGGTCTGGAACGAGCAGTACTTC. This sequence joins TRBV6-6 and TRBJ2-7; D is perhaps TRBD1 (6 bases). This CDR3 is 13 amino acids long. The V end was cut by 6 bases, the J end by 5 bases, with 14 bases between. Germline V CDR1 and CDR2: MNHNY, SVGAGI (reference sequence).

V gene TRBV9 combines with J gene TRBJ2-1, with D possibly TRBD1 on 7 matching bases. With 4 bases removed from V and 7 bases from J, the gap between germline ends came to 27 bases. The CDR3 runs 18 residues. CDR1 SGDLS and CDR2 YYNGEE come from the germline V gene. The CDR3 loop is CASSSPIQGGRSANEQFF. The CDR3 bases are TGTGCCAGCAGCTCACCAATCCAGGGGGGAAGGTCGGCTAATGAGCAGTTCTTC.

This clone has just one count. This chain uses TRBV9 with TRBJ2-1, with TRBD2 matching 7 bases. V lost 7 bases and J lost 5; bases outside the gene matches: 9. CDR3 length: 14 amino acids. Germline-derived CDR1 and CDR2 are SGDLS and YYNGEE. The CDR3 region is CASGGGGPHNEQFF. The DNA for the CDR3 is TGTGCCAGCGGGGGGGGAGGGCCCCACAATGAGCAGTTCTTC. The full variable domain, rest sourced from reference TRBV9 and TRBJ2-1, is DSGVTQTPKHLITATGQRVTLRCSPRSGDLSVYWYQQSLDQGLQFLIQYYNGEERAKGNILERFSAQQFPDLHSELNLSSLELGDSALYFCASGGGGPHNEQFFGPGTRLTVL.

Here the CDR3 reads CASSFRPPEQYF. The DNA for the CDR3 is TGTGCCAGCAGCTTCAGACCCCCCGAGCAGTACTTC. The chain couples TRBV11-2 to TRBJ2-7; D remains ambiguous. Germline loops: CDR1 SGHAT, CDR2 FQNNGV. V lost 3 bases and J 6 bases, leaving 9 bases between the germline ends. This CDR3 comprises 12 residues.

This chain's CDR3 is CASSLGRTEAFF. The CDR3 coding sequence is TGTGCCAGCAGCTTGGGTAGGACTGAAGCTTTCTTT. The J gene is TRBJ1-1, the V gene TRBV5-6; D unclear. V shed 0 bases and J shed 5 bases, with 5 bases lying between them. This CDR3 region has 12 residues. Germline values: CDR1 SGHDT, CDR2 YYEEEE.

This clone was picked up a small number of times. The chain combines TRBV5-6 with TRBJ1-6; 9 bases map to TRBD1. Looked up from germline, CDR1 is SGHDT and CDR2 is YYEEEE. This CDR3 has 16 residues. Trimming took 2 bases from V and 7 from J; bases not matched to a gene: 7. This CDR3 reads CASSFEGQGRNSPLHF. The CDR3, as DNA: TGTGCCAGCAGCTTCGAAGGACAGGGGCGAAATTCACCCCTCCACTTT. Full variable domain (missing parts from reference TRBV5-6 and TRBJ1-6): DAGVTQSPTHLIKTRGQQVTLRCSPKSGHDTVSWYQQALGQGPQFIFQYYEEEERQRGNFPDRFSGHQFPNYSSELNVNALLLGDSALYLCASSFEGQGRNSPLHFGNGTRLTVT.

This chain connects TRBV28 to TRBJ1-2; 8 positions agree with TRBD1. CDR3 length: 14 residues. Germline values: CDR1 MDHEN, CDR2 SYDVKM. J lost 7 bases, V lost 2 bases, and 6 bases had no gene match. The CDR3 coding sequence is TGTGCCAGCAGTTTAGCCAGGGGGCGGCTTGGCTACACCTTC. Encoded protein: CASSLARGRLGYTF.

The CDR3 spells CASSYDSGGSYNEQFF. The CDR3 DNA is TGTGCCAGCAGTTACGATAGCGGGGGCTCCTACAATGAGCAGTTCTTC. The chain couples TRBV6-6 to TRBJ2-1; 9 bases fit TRBD2. Germline loops: CDR1 MNHNY, CDR2 SVGAGI (reference sequence). Trimming took 2 bases from V and 0 from J; bases not matched to a gene: 2. This CDR3 has 16 residues.

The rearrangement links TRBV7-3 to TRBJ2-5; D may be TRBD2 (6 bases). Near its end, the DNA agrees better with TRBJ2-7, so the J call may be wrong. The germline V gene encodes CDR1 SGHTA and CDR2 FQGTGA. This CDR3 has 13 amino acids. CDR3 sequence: CASSHTGGDEQYF. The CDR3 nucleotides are TGTGCCAGCAGTCACACCGGAGGGGACGAGCAGTACTTC.

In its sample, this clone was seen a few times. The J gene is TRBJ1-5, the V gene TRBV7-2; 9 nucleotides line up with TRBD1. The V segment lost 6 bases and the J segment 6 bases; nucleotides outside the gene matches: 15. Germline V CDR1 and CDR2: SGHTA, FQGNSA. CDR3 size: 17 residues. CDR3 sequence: CASRHRTGEAFGQPQHF. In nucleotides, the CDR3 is TGTGCCAGCAGACACCGGACAGGGGAAGCGTTCGGTCAGCCCCAGCATTTT.

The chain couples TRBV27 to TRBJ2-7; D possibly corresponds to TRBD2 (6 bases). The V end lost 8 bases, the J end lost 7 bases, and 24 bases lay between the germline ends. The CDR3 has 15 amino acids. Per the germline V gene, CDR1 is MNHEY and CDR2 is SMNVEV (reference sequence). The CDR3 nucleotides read TGTGCCAGCGGAGACCGGGGGACGAGGCCTGGGGAGCAGTACTTC. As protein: CASGDRGTRPGEQYF.

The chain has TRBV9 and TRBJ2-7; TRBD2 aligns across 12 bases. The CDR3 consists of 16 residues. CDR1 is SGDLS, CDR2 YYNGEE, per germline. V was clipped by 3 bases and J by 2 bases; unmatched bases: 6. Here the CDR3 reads CASSAGGLAGTYEQYF. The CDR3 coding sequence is TGTGCCAGCAGCGCCGGTGGACTAGCGGGGACCTACGAGCAGTACTTC.

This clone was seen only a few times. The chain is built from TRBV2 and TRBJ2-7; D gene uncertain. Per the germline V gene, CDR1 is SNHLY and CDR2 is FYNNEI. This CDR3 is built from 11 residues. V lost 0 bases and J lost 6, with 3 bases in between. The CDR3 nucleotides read TGTGCCAGCAGTGAAGCGCTCGAGCAGTACTTC. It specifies CASSEALEQYF.

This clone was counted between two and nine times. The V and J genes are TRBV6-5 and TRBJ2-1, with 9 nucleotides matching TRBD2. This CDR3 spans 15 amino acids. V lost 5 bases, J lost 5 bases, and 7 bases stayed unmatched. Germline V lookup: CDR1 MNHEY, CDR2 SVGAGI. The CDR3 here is CASSRSGSLDNEQFF. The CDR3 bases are TGTGCCAGCAGTCGTAGCGGGAGCCTTGACAATGAGCAGTTCTTC.

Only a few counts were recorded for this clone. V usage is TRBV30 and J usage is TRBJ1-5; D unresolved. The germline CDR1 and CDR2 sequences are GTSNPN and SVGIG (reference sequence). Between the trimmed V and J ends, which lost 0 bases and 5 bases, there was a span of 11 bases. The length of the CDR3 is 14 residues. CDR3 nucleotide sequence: TGTGCCTGGAGTGTAAAGCTATCGGATCAGCCCCAGCATTTT. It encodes CAWSVKLSDQPQHF.

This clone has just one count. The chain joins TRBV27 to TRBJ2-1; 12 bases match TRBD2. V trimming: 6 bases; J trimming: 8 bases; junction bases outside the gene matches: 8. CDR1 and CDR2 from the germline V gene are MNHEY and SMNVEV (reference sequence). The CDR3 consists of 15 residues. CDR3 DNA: TGTGCCAGCAGACTCGGACTAGCGGGATGGGATGAGCAGTTCTTC. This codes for CASRLGLAGWDEQFF.

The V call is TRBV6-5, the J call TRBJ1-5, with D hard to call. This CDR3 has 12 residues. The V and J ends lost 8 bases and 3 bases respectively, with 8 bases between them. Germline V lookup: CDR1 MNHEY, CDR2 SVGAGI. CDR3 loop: CASGRYNQPQHF. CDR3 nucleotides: TGTGCCAGCGGGCGTTACAATCAGCCCCAGCATTTT.

The chain's CDR3 is CASSSGTEAFF. Written as DNA, the CDR3 is TGTGCCAGCAGTTCAGGAACTGAAGCTTTCTTT. The chain has TRBV7-3 and TRBJ1-1; D unclear. V was shortened by 6 bases and J by 5 bases, with 7 bases between the two germline ends. In germline, CDR1 is SGHTA, CDR2 FQGTGA. There are 11 residues in the CDR3.

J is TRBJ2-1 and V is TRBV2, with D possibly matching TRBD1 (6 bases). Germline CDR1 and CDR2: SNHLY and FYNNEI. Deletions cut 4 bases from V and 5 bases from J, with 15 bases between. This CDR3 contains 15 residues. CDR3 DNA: TGTGCCAGCAGTGCCCTCAGGGGTGAGAACAATGAGCAGTTCTTC. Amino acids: CASSALRGENNEQFF.